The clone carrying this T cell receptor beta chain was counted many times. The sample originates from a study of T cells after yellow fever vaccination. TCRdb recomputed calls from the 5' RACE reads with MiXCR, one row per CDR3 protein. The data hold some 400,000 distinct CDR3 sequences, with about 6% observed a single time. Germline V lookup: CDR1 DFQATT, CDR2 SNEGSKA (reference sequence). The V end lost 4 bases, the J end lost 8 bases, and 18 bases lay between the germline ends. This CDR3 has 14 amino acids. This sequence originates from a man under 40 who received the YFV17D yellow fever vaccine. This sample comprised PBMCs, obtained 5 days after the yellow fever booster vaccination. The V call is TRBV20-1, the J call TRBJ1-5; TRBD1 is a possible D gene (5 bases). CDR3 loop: CSANPGTRAEPQHF. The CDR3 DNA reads TGCAGTGCTAACCCCGGGACTCGGGCCGAGCCCCAGCATTTT.